A selection of T cell receptor beta chains follows, all from one sample in a study of early T cells in non-severe SARS-CoV-2 infection. One entry per CDR3 protein results from TCRdb running MiXCR on the 5' RACE reads. The sample lists tens of thousands of distinct CDR3 sequences, around 18% seen once, with 8% to 10% in the top ten. The specimen comprised whole blood, sampled at baseline. Receptor source: an adult who was a healthcare worker with PCR-confirmed SARS-CoV-2 infection or an uninfected control (not recorded which). Each CDR3 is given with its conserved first and last residue. The D gene is left open where the match is weak. The size field is filled for only some rows; it gives once, few, many or a size class.

TRBD2,14,TRBJ2-3,.,TRBV2,TGTGCCAGCAAACTAGCGGGAAGCACAGATACGCAGTATTTT,CASKLAGSTDTQYF
.,12,TRBJ1-2,.,TRBV28,TGTGCCAGCAGACAGCCTAACTATGGCTACACCTTC,CASRQPNYGYTF
.,14,TRBJ2-7,once,TRBV4-2,TGTGCCAGCAGCTCAGAGGGGTCCTTTTACGAGCAGTACTTC,CASSSEGSFYEQYF
TRBD2,17,TRBJ2-5,.,TRBV3-1,TGTGCCAGCAGCCAAGTCATCAGCGGGAGTTATAGAGAGACCCAGTACTTC,CASSQVISGSYRETQYF
.,14,TRBJ2-7,many,TRBV10-3,TGTGCCATCAGTGACAGGGAAGGCTCCTACGAGCAGTACTTC,CAISDREGSYEQYF
.,13,TRBJ2-1,.,TRBV11-2,TGTGCCAGCAGCTTAGCCAGATACAATGAGCAGTTCTTC,CASSLARYNEQFF
.,11,TRBJ2-1,.,TRBV7-9,TGTGCCAGCAGCCCCTATAATGAGCAGTTCTTC,CASSPYNEQFF
TRBD1,14,TRBJ2-1,.,TRBV7-6,TGTGCCAGCAGCGTCCAGGGGGAGTTAAATGAGCAGTTCTTC,CASSVQGELNEQFF
.,16,TRBJ2-1,.,TRBV4-1,TGCGCCAGCAGCCAAGATCCGTCCAGAAGCTACAATGAGCAGTTCTTC,CASSQDPSRSYNEQFF
.,16,TRBJ2-1,few,TRBV9,TGTGCCAGCAGCGTAGGCGGGACTTTACCCCCCCATGAGCAGTTCTTC,CASSVGGTLPPHEQFF
TRBD1,12,TRBJ1-4,.,TRBV20-1,TGCAGTGCTAGAAGGACAGGTGAAAAACTGTTTTTT,CSARRTGEKLFF
.,14,TRBJ1-4,few,TRBV5-1,TGCGCCAGCAGCGGTGTGGGGTTTAATGAAAAACTGTTTTTT,CASSGVGFNEKLFF
.,15,TRBJ1-1,.,TRBV19,TGTGCCAGTAGTACCTCCGGGCGGCAGAACACTGAAGCTTTCTTT,CASSTSGRQNTEAFF
TRBD1,15,TRBJ2-3,few,TRBV10-3,TGTGCCATCAGTCAAGACGGGACAGTCAGAGATACGCAGTATTTT,CAISQDGTVRDTQYF
TRBD2,11,TRBJ2-1,.,TRBV29-1,TGCAGCGTTGGAGCGGGGAATGAGCAGTTCTTC,CSVGAGNEQFF
.,12,TRBJ2-1,.,TRBV11-2,TGTGCCAGCAGACCAGGGTCCAATGAGCAGTTCTTC,CASRPGSNEQFF
TRBD2,15,TRBJ2-1,.,TRBV7-2,TGTGCCAGCAGCTTAGCCGGGACTAGCGTCGGTGAGCAGTTCTTC,CASSLAGTSVGEQFF
.,13,TRBJ2-7,once,TRBV12-3/TRBV12-4,TGTGCCAGCAGTTTCGGAGAATCCTACGAGCAGTACTTC,CASSFGESYEQYF